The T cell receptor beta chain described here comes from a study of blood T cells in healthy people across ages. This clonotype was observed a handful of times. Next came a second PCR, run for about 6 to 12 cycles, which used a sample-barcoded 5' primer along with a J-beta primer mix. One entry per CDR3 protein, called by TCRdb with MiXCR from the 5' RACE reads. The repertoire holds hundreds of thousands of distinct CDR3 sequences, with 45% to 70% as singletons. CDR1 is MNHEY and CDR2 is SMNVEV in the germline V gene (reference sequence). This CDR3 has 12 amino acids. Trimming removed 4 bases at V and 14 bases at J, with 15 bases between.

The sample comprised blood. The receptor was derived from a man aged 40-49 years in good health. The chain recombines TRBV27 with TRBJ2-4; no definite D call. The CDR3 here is CASSSPPGLEYF. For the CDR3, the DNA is TGTGCCAGCAGTTCCCCACCGGGTCTGGAGTACTTC.